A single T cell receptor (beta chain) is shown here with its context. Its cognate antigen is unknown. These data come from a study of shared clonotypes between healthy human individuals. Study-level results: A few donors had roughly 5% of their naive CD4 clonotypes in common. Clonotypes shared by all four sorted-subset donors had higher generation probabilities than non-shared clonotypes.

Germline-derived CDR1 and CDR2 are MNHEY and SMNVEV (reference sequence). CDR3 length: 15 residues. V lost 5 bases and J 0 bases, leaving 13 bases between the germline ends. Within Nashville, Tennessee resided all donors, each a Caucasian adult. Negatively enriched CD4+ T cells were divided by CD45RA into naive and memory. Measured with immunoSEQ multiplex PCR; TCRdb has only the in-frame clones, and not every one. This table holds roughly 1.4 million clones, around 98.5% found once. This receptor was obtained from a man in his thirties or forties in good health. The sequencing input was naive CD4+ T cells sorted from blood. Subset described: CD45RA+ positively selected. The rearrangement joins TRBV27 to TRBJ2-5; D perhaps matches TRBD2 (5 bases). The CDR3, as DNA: TGTGCCAGCAGTCCCCGGCAGCGGTACCAAGAGACCCAGTACTTC. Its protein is CASSPRQRYQETQYF.